One and the same sample provided the 4 T cell receptor beta chains below, sequenced in a study of neoadjuvant anti-PD-1 for oral cavity cancer. Profiled with immunoSEQ multiplex PCR; TCRdb holds only in-frame clones, not every one. Of about 23,000 clones listed, 35% to 50% were seen once; the top ten hold under 40%. Time point described: after neoadjuvant nivolumab, at surgical resection. The sample consisted of tumor tissue, taken after nivolumab (anti-PD-1) treatment. The receptors stem from a person aged 40 to 85 with oral cavity squamous cell carcinoma.

This chain uses TRBV7-6 with TRBJ2-7; D possibly corresponds to TRBD1 (5 bases). Trimming pared 0 bases from V and 3 bases from J, leaving 9 bases between. The germline V gene has CDR1 SGHVS and CDR2 FNYEAQ. CDR3 size: 14 residues. In DNA form, the CDR3 reads TGTGCCAGCAGCTTAGCGGACACTCTCTACGAGCAGTACTTC. Residues: CASSLADTLYEQYF.

J is TRBJ1-2 and V is TRBV11-2, with D possibly matching TRBD1 (5 bases). This CDR3 region has 13 residues. Germline V CDR1 and CDR2: SGHAT, FQNNGV. V gave up 3 bases and J gave up 12 bases, with 17 bases separating them. The CDR3 nucleotides are TGTGCCAGCAGCTTGAATGAAGGGGTCCTAAACACCTTC. It translates to CASSLNEGVLNTF. Drawing the rest from reference TRBV11-2 and TRBJ1-2, the complete variable domain is EAGVAQSPRYKIIEKRQSVAFWCNPISGHATLYWYQQILGQGPKLLIQFQNNGVVDDSQLPKDRFSAERLKGVDSTLKIQPAKLEDSAVYLCASSLNEGVLNTFGSGTRLTVV.

The V gene is TRBV5-1, the J gene TRBJ2-1, with 11 positions matching TRBD2. The CDR3 totals 15 residues. The ends lost 5 bases at V and 4 bases at J; junction bases unmatched: 5. In germline, CDR1 is SGHRS, CDR2 YFSETQ. Written as DNA, the CDR3 is TGCGCCAGCAGTCCCGGGACTAGCGGTTACAATGAGCAGTTCTTC. This gives the protein CASSPGTSGYNEQFF.

This chain links TRBV6-5 with TRBJ1-2, with unresolved D. The CDR3 is 16 amino acids. CDR1 MNHEY and CDR2 SVGAGI come from the germline V gene. Trimming left V 1 base short and J 9 bases short, with 21 bases between. CDR3 region: CASSYCLSCPGFRYTF. In DNA form, the CDR3 reads TGTGCCAGCAGTTACTGTCTCTCGTGTCCGGGTTTTCGCTACACCTTC.